This T cell receptor beta chain was documented in a study of blood T cell repertoires in COVID-19. Turning to the study itself: Acute and convalescent COVID-19 samples came from the United States, Italy and Spain. PBMCs, B-cell-depleted T cells, or T cells provided the cDNA or gDNA that made up the material.

This CDR3 region has 15 residues. Trimming cost V 0 bases and J 3 bases, with 11 bases left between them. CDR1 and CDR2 from the germline V gene are LGHNA and YSLEER. Per the authors' pipeline: Researchers report that nucleated cell counts were estimated from reference gene primer amplification. Generated by immunoSEQ multiplex PCR, the TCRdb table keeps only in-frame clones and is missing some. For V, J and clone size, that table is used; D and trimming come from the DNA. The data hold about 95,000 clones, with roughly 80% observed a single time. Sequenced material: peripheral blood. The TCR comes from a human donor in a cohort sampled during active COVID-19. The V gene is TRBV4-3, the J gene TRBJ2-5; tentative D call: TRBD1 (6 bases). The chain's CDR3 is CASSQDRDTKETQYF. The CDR3 bases are TGCGCCAGCAGCCAAGATCGGGACACAAAAGAGACCCAGTACTTC.